The 17 T cell receptor beta chains below were found in one sample sequenced in a study of T cell responses to AZD1222 COVID-19 vaccine. Assay used: immunoSEQ multiplex PCR; TCRdb lists only in-frame clones, some missing. Of under 150,000 clones listed, approximately 92% were seen once; the top ten hold just over 3%. Material: peripheral blood, obtained on day 0 of AZD1222 vaccination. Receptors originate from an adult in good health.

In DNA, the CDR3 is TGTGCCAGTAGTATATCGGCCTGGGCAGGGTCTGGAAACACCATATATTTT. Its translation: CASSISAWAGSGNTIYF. The chain has TRBV19 and TRBJ1-3, with a possible D match to TRBD1 (5 bases). The CDR3 length is 17 residues. V was cut by 2 bases and J by 1 base, with 15 bases left in between. In germline, CDR1 is LNHDA, CDR2 SQIVND (reference sequence).

The gene calls are TRBV5-4 and TRBJ1-1; unclear D gene. Germline CDR1 SGHNT, CDR2 YYREEE (reference sequence). V was clipped by 0 bases and J by 4 bases, with 10 bases between them. The CDR3 loop spans 14 amino acids. CDR3 DNA sequence: TGTGCCAGCAGCTTGGGCCAGGCGGGCACTGAAGCTTTCTTT. Translated: CASSLGQAGTEAFF.

This sequence joins TRBV4-1 and TRBJ2-3; 12 bases align to TRBD2. The CDR3 totals 18 residues. Trimming took 0 bases from V and 9 from J; bases not matched to a gene: 13. Per the germline V gene, CDR1 is MGHRA and CDR2 is YSYEKL. The CDR3 loop is CASSQDNLLAGGPNTQYF. The CDR3 DNA is TGCGCCAGCAGCCAAGATAATTTACTAGCGGGAGGCCCGAACACGCAGTATTTT.

This chain joins TRBV28 and TRBJ1-2; D is ambiguous. This CDR3 region has 14 residues. V shed 8 bases and J shed 7 bases, with 20 bases lying between them. Germline V CDR1 and CDR2: MDHEN, SYDVKM. CDR3 residues: CASGRGLPLVGYTF. DNA for the CDR3: TGTGCCAGCGGACGCGGACTGCCCCTCGTTGGCTACACCTTC.

The chain links TRBV6-5 to TRBJ1-2; possibly TRBD1 for D (6 bases). The CDR3 runs 13 residues. The germline CDR1 and CDR2 sequences are MNHEY and SVGAGI. Trimming stripped 7 bases from V and 2 bases from J, with 11 bases between. CDR3 sequence: CASTRGPNYGYTF. The CDR3 DNA follows: TGTGCCAGCACTCGGGGGCCGAACTATGGCTACACCTTC.

The chain has TRBV19 and TRBJ1-3, with unresolved D. V lost 5 bases and J 0 bases, leaving 8 bases between the germline ends. This CDR3 is 14 amino acids long. Germline values: CDR1 LNHDA, CDR2 SQIVND (reference sequence). Here the CDR3 reads CASSPNTSGNTIYF. The CDR3 nucleotides are TGTGCCAGTAGTCCCAACACCTCTGGAAACACCATATATTTT.

This chain connects TRBV15 to TRBJ2-7, with 10 nucleotides matching TRBD2. Germline V gives CDR1 LNHNV, CDR2 YYDKDF (reference sequence). After removal of 4 bases from V and 2 bases from J, the junction contained 8 bases not matched to a gene. This CDR3 contains 16 residues. CDR3 nucleotides: TGTGCCACCAGCACTACATTAGCGGGGGGCCCCTACGAGCAGTACTTC. Translation: CATSTTLAGGPYEQYF.

The V call is TRBV30, the J call TRBJ1-2, with D unclear. V lost 7 bases, J lost 2 bases, and 14 bases lay in between. CDR1 and CDR2 from the germline V gene are GTSNPN and SVGIG (reference sequence). The CDR3 is made up of 13 amino acids. The CDR3 DNA reads as TGTGCCTTCATCCCCACAGAGAACTATGGCTACACCTTC. Its protein product is CAFIPTENYGYTF.

This chain uses TRBV7-9 with TRBJ2-1, with TRBD2 matching 12 bases. CDR3 length: 15 residues. Losses at the gene ends were 5 bases for V and 10 bases for J; bases not matched to a gene: 9. Germline V gene lookup returns CDR1 SEHNR and CDR2 FQNEAQ (reference sequence). The CDR3 DNA follows: TGTGCCAGCAGCCGACTAGCGGGAGAGACGCGGGAGCAGTTCTTC. It translates to CASSRLAGETREQFF.

The chain couples TRBV5-5 to TRBJ2-1; 7 bases align to TRBD1. Germline V CDR1 and CDR2: SGHKS, YYEKEE (reference sequence). The CDR3 consists of 15 residues. V was pared by 2 bases and J by 5 bases, with 7 bases of the junction left unmatched. The CDR3 is CASSFRGQGNNEQFF. CDR3 bases: TGTGCCAGCAGCTTTAGGGGGCAGGGAAACAATGAGCAGTTCTTC.

This chain connects TRBV7-2 to TRBJ2-1; 8 bases are shared with TRBD2. Germline CDR1 and CDR2: SGHTA and FQGNSA. This CDR3 is 16 amino acids long. V shed 6 bases and J 3 bases; nucleotides not matched to a gene: 10. The CDR3 loop is CASRRIAGNGYNEQFF. DNA of the CDR3: TGTGCCAGCAGGCGAATAGCGGGAAATGGCTACAATGAGCAGTTCTTC. The complete variable domain, with remaining parts taken from reference TRBV7-2 and TRBJ2-1, reads GAGVSQSPSNKVTEKGKDVELRCDPISGHTALYWYRQSLGQGLEFLIYFQGNSAPDKSGLPSDRFSAERTGGSVSTLTIQRTQQEDSAVYLCASRRIAGNGYNEQFFGPGTRLTVL.

The rearrangement joins TRBV28 to TRBJ1-2, with D possibly being TRBD1 (5 bases). This CDR3 has 12 residues. V was pared by 5 bases and J by 4 bases, with 8 bases between. CDR1 is MDHEN, CDR2 SYDVKM, per germline. As DNA, the CDR3 is TGTGCCAGCAGTCCGGGGGGCTATGGCTACACCTTC. Protein sequence: CASSPGGYGYTF.

The chain couples TRBV28 to TRBJ2-2, with a weak D call TRBD2 (7 bases). The germline V and J ends were trimmed by 11 bases and 7 bases, with 17 bases remaining between them. Germline assignment: CDR1 MDHEN and CDR2 SYDVKM. CDR3 length equals 13 residues. As DNA, the CDR3 is TGTGCCTACAGGGCGGGAGTCCACGGGGAGCTGTTTTTT. Its protein is CAYRAGVHGELFF. Together with reference TRBV28 and TRBJ2-2, the CDR3 gives the full variable domain: DVKVTQSSRYLVKRTGEKVFLECVQDMDHENMFWYRQDPGLGLRLIYFSYDVKMKEKGDIPEGYSVSREKKERFSLILESASTNQTSMYLCAYRAGVHGELFFGEGSRLTVL.

The chain links TRBV4-1 to TRBJ1-2, with 12 bases that match TRBD1. Germline V gene lookup returns CDR1 MGHRA and CDR2 YSYEKL. V was clipped by 1 base and J by 8 bases; unmatched bases: 5. The CDR3 contains 15 residues. The CDR3 loop reads CASSQVGTGGEGYTF. CDR3 bases: TGCGCCAGCAGCCAAGTTGGGACAGGGGGCGAGGGCTACACCTTC.

V is TRBV29-1 and J is TRBJ2-7; no definite D call. V lost 5 bases and J 3 bases, leaving 20 bases between the germline ends. In germline, CDR1 is SQVTM, CDR2 ANQGSEA. The CDR3 length is 15 residues. CDR3 in amino acids: CSVRLRRIYGYEQYF. CDR3 DNA: TGCAGCGTTAGATTGAGGCGGATATACGGCTACGAGCAGTACTTC.

The rearrangement joins TRBV28 to TRBJ2-7; weak D call: TRBD1 (6 bases). The CDR3 is 16 amino acids. Germline CDR1 is MDHEN and CDR2 is SYDVKM. Trimming pared 0 bases from V and 4 bases from J, leaving 16 bases between. Here the CDR3 DNA reads TGTGCCAGCAGTTTATGGACCGGGACAAGGGGATACGAGCAGTACTTC. This codes for CASSLWTGTRGYEQYF.

V and J are TRBV4-2 and TRBJ1-5; the match to TRBD1 covers 9 bases. The CDR3 totals 20 residues. Germline assignment: CDR1 LGHNA and CDR2 YNFKEQ. Trimming cost V 1 base and J 1 base; bases outside gene matches: 14. The CDR3 region is CASSQVKGTGRIDSNQPQHF. Written as DNA, the CDR3 is TGTGCCAGCAGCCAAGTTAAGGGGACAGGGAGGATTGACAGCAATCAGCCCCAGCATTTT.